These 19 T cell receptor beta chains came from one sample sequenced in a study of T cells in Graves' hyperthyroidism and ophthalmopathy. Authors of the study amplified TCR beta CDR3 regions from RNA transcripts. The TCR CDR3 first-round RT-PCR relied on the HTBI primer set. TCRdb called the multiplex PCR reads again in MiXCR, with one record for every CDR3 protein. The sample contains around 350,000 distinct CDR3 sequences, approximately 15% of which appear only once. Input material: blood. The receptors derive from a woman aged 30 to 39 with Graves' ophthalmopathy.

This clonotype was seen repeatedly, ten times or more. CDR3: CASSRRTGGAEAFF. The CDR3 DNA reads as TGTGCCAGCAGCCGACGGACAGGGGGGGCTGAAGCTTTCTTT. The chain has TRBV7-3 and TRBJ1-1, with 10 bases that match TRBD1. The CDR3 length is 14 residues. Trimming took 5 bases from V and 6 from J; bases not matched to a gene: 6. Germline V gene sequence: CDR1 SGHTA, CDR2 FQGTGA.

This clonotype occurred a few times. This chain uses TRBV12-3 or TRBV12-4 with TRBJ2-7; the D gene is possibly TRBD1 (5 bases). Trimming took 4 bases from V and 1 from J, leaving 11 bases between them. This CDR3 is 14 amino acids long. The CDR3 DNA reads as TGTGCCAGCAGTTCCCCAAGACAGTCCTACGAGCAGTACTTC. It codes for CASSSPRQSYEQYF.

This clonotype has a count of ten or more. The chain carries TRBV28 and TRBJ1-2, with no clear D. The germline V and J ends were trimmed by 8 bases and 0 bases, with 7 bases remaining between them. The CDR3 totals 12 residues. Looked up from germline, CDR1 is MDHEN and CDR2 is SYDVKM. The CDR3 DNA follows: TGTGCCAGCGTAGGGTCTAACTATGGCTACACCTTC. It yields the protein CASVGSNYGYTF.

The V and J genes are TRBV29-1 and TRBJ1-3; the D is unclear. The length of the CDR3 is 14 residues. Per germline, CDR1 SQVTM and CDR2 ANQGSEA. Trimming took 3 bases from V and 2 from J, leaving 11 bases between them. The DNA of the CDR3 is TGCAGCGTTGATAAAGCCGGTGCTGGAAACACCATATATTTT. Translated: CSVDKAGAGNTIYF.

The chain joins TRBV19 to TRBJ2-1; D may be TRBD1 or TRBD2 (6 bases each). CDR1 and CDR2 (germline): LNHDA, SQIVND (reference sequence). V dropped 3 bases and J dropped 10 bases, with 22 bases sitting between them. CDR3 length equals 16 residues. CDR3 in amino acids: CASSMRTVPGAGEQFF. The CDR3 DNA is TGTGCCAGTAGTATGCGGACCGTTCCGGGGGCGGGGGAGCAGTTCTTC.

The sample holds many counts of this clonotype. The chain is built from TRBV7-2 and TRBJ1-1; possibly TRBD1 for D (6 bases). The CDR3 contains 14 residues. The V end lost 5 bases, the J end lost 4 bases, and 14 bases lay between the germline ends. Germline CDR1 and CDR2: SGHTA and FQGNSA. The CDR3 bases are TGTGCCAGCAGCACTATTATAGGGGGCACTGAAGCTTTCTTT. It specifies CASSTIIGGTEAFF.

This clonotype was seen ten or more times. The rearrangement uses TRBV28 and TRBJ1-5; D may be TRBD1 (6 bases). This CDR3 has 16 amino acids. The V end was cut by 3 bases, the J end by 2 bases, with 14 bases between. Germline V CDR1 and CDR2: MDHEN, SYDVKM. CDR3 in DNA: TGTGCCAGCAGTTTTAACCGGGGGCTACGCAATCAGCCCCAGCATTTT. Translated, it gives CASSFNRGLRNQPQHF.

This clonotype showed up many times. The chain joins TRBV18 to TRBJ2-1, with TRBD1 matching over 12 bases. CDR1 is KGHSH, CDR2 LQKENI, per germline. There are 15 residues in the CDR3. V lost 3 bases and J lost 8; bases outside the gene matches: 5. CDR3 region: CASSPTGTGGYEQFF. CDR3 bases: TGTGCCAGCTCACCGACCGGGACAGGGGGCTATGAGCAGTTCTTC. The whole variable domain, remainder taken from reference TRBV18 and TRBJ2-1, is NAGVMQNPRHLVRRRGQEARLRCSPMKGHSHVYWYRQLPEEGLKFMVYLQKENIIDESGMPKERFSAEFPKEGPSILRIQQVVRGDSAAYFCASSPTGTGGYEQFFGPGTRLTVL.

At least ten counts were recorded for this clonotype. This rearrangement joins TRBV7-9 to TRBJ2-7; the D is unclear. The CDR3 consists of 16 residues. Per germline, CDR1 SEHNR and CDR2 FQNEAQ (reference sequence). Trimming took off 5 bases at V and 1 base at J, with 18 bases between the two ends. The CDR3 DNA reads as TGTGCCAGCAGCACAACCCCGGGTCGCCGTTCCTACGAGCAGTACTTC. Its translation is CASSTTPGRRSYEQYF. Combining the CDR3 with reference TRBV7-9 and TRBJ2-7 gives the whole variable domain DTGVSQNPRHKITKRGQNVTFRCDPISEHNRLYWYRQTLGQGPEFLTYFQNEAQLEKSRLLSDRFSAERPKGSFSTLEIQRTEQGDSAMYLCASSTTPGRRSYEQYFGPGTRLTVT.

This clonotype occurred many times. The CDR3 bases are TGTGCCAGCAGTGAAGTCGGCGGGGGGGCCCAGGAGCAGTTCTTC. Amino acid sequence: CASSEVGGGAQEQFF. This rearrangement joins TRBV2 to TRBJ2-1; TRBD2 agrees at 9 bases. The germline V gene encodes CDR1 SNHLY and CDR2 FYNNEI. J was trimmed by 10 bases and V by 1 base; bases with no gene match: 8. The CDR3 covers 15 residues.

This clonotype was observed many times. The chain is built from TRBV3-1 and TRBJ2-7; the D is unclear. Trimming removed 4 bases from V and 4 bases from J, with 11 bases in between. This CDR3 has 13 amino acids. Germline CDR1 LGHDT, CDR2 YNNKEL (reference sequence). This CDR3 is CASSRQQGYEQYF. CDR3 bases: TGTGCCAGCAGCCGCCAACAAGGATACGAGCAGTACTTC.

For the CDR3, the DNA is TGTGCCAGTAGCGGACAGGGGGACGCTGAAGCTTTCTTT. Encoded protein: CASSGQGDAEAFF. This chain uses TRBV19 with TRBJ1-1; 10 nucleotides line up with TRBD1. The CDR3 contains 13 residues. J gave up 6 bases and V 6 bases, and 4 bases lay outside the gene matches. The V gene's germline CDR1 is LNHDA and CDR2 SQIVND (reference sequence).

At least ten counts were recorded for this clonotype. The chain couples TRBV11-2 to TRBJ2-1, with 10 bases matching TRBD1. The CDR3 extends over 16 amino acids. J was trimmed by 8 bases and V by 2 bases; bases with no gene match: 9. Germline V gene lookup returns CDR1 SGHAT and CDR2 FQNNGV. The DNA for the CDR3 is TGTGCCAGCAGCTTACAGTCTTCCGGGACAGGGGATGAGCAGTTCTTC. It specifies CASSLQSSGTGDEQFF.

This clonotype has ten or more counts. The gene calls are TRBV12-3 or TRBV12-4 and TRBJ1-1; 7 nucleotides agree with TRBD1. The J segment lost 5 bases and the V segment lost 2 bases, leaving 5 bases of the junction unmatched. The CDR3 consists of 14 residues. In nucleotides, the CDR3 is TGTGCCAGCAGTTTAAAGGGGGCGCTGACTGAAGCTTTCTTT. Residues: CASSLKGALTEAFF.

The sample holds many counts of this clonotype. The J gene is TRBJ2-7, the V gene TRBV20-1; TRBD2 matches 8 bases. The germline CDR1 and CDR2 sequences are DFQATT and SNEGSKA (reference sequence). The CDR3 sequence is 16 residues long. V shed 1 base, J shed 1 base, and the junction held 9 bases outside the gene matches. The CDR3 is CSARVAGTTLSYEQYF. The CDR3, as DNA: TGCAGTGCTAGAGTAGCGGGGACTACTCTTTCCTACGAGCAGTACTTC.

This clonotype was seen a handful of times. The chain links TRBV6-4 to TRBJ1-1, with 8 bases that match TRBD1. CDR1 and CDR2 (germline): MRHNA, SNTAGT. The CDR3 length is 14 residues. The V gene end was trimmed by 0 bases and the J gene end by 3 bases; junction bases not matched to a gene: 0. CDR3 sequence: CASSDSDRDTEAFF. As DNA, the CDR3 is TGTGCCAGCAGTGACTCGGACAGGGACACTGAAGCTTTCTTT.

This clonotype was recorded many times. The CDR3 region is CASSQYREAFF. The CDR3, as DNA: TGTGCCAGCAGCCAATATAGAGAAGCTTTCTTT. This rearrangement joins TRBV3-1 to TRBJ1-1; D not resolved. V was shortened by 2 bases and J by 8 bases, with 6 bases between the two germline ends. The germline gives CDR1 LGHDT, CDR2 YNNKEL (reference sequence). The CDR3 runs to 11 residues. Full variable domain (missing parts from reference TRBV3-1 and TRBJ1-1): DTAVSQTPKYLVTQMGNDKSIKCEQNLGHDTMYWYKQDSKKFLKIMFSYNNKELIINETVPNRFSPKSPDKAHLNLHINSLELGDSAVYFCASSQYREAFFGQGTRLTVV.

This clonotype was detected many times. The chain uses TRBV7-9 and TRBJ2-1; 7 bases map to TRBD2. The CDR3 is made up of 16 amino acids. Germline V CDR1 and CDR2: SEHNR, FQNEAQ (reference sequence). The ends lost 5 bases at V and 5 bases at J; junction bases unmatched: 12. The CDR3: CASSDNRDYANNEQFF. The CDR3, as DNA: TGTGCCAGCAGCGACAATCGGGACTACGCAAACAATGAGCAGTTCTTC.

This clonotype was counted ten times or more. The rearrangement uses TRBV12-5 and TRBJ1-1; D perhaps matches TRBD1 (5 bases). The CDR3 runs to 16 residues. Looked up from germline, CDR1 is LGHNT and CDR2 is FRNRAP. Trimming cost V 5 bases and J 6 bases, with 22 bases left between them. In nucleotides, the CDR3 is TGTGCTAGTGGTAGAGACCGCGACAGACTTGAACCTGAAGCTTTCTTT. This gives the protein CASGRDRDRLEPEAFF.